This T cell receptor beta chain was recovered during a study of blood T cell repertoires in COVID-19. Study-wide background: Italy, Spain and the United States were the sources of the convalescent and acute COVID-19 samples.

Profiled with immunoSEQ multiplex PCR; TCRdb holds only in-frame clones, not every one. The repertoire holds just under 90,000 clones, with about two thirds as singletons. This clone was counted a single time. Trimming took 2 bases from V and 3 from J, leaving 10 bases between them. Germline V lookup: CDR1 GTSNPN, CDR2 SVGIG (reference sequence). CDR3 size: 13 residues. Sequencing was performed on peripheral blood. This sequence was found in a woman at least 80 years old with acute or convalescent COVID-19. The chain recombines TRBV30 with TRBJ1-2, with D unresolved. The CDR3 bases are TGTGCCTGGAGTCTACCCACCTACTATGGCTACACCTTC. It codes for CAWSLPTYYGYTF. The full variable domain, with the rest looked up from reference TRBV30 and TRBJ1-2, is SQTIHQWPATLVQPVGSPLSLECTVEGTSNPNLYWYRQAAGRGLQLLFYSVGIGQISSEVPQNLSASRPQDRQFILSSKKLLLSDSGFYLCAWSLPTYYGYTFGSGTRLTVV.